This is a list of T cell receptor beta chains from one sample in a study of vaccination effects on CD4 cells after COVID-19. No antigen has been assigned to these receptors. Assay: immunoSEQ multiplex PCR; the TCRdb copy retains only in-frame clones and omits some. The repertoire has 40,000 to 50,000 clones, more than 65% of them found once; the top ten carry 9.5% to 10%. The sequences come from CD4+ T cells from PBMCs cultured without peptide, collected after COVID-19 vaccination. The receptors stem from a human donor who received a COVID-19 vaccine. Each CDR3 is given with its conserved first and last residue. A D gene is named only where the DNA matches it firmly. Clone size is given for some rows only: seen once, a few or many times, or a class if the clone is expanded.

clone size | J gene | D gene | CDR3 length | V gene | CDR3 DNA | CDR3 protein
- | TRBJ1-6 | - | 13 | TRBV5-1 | TGCGCCAGCAGCTTCAGGTCCGATTCACCCCTCCACTTT | CASSFRSDSPLHF
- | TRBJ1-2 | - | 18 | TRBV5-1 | TGCGCCAGCAGCTACCATCTGGGGGGTTTTTCAGCTGACTATGGCTACACCTTC | CASSYHLGGFSADYGYTF
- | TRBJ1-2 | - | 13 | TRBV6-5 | TGTGCCAGCAGTTACAACTATCTCTATGGCTACACCTTC | CASSYNYLYGYTF
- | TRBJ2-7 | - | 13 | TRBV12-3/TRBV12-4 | TGTGCCAGCAGTTCCCAGGGCATCTACGAGCAGTACTTC | CASSSQGIYEQYF
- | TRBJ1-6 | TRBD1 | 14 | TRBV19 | TGTGCCAGTAGTAGACAGGGGGAGGGTTCACCCCTCCACTTT | CASSRQGEGSPLHF
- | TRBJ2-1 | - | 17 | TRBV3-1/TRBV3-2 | TGTGCCAGCAGCCAAGATCGACTAGGACTACCGTGGGGTGAGCAGTTCTTC | CASSQDRLGLPWGEQFF
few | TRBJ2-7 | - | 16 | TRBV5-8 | TGTGCCAGCAGCTACCATACCGGGACAAAGGACTACGAGCAGTACTTC | CASSYHTGTKDYEQYF
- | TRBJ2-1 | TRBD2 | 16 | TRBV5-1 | TGCGCCAGCAGCTTGACTAGCGGGGCGATATACAATGAGCAGTTCTTC | CASSLTSGAIYNEQFF
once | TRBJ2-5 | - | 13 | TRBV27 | TGTGCCAGCAGTTTAGCGGGGTCAGAGACCCAGTACTTC | CASSLAGSETQYF
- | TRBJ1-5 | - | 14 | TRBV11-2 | TGTGCCAGCAGCCCCGATGGACAGTACCAGCCCCAGCATTTT | CASSPDGQYQPQHF
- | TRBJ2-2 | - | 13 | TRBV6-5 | TGTGCCAGCGAGGGATCGAACACCGGGGAGCTGTTTTTT | CASEGSNTGELFF
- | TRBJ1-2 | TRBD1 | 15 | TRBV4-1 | TGCGCCAGCAGCCAGGTTGGACAGGGGGCAAGGGGCTACACCTTC | CASSQVGQGARGYTF
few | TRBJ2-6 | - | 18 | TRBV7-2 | TGTGCCAGCAGCCTGACGGGGGACATTGCCTCTGGGGCCAACGTCCTGACTTTC | CASSLTGDIASGANVLTF
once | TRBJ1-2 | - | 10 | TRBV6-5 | TGTGCCAGCAGGAGCTATGGCTACACCTTC | CASRSYGYTF